This T cell receptor beta chain was identified during a study of blood T cell repertoires in COVID-19. As handled by the study authors: The assay estimated nucleated cells by amplifying reference gene primers. TCRdb keeps only in-frame clones here, not all; method: immunoSEQ multiplex PCR. V and J calls and clone size are as listed in that table; D and trimming were resolved from the DNA. In the table there are under 100,000 clones, less than 95% of which are singletons. The CDR3 runs 12 residues. The V gene lost 6 bases and the J gene lost 5 bases, with 11 bases spanning the gap. The V gene's germline CDR1 is SQVTM and CDR2 ANQGSEA.

The material sequenced was peripheral blood. The receptor comes from a middle-aged man with acute or convalescent COVID-19. The J gene is TRBJ1-5, the V gene TRBV29-1, with TRBD1 as a possible D gene (5 bases). CDR3 coding DNA: TGCAGCGTAGCGACGGGGGATCAGCCCCAGCATTTT. Translating it yields CSVATGDQPQHF.